This T cell receptor beta chain was recorded in a study of CD8+ T cells in alopecia areata. The authors extracted RNA and reverse transcribed it into cDNA as the sequencing template. Generated by immunoSEQ multiplex PCR, the TCRdb table keeps only in-frame clones and is missing some. The sample contains approximately 140,000 clones, around 47% of which appear only once. CDR1 is GTSNPN, CDR2 SVGIG, per germline (reference sequence). CDR3 size: 13 residues. The V end was cut by 0 bases, the J end by 11 bases, with 14 bases between. Sample: CD4+ T cells sorted from blood. The receptor's source is a human donor with alopecia areata. The V call is TRBV30, the J call TRBJ2-1; the D gene is possibly TRBD1 (6 bases). In DNA, the CDR3 is TGTGCCTGGAGTGTACAGGAGGACAGTAAGCAGTTCTTC. It specifies CAWSVQEDSKQFF.